The 8 T cell receptor beta chains below were found in one sample sequenced in a study of blood T cell repertoires in COVID-19. Only in-frame clones appear in the TCRdb table, and some are missing; sequencing was by immunoSEQ multiplex PCR. The sample includes roughly 16,000 clones, approximately 86% of them seen just once. Sequenced: peripheral blood. These receptor sequences come from a human donor in a cohort sampled during active COVID-19.

This clone was observed a handful of times. The chain employs TRBV2 and TRBJ1-2; tentative D call: TRBD1 (6 bases). Trimming took 0 bases from V and 3 from J, leaving 14 bases between them. Germline lookup yields CDR1 SNHLY and CDR2 FYNNEI. This CDR3 is built from 16 residues. DNA of the CDR3: TGTGCCAGCAGTGAAGCAATGGGGGCGGGTTACTATGGCTACACCTTC. This translates into CASSEAMGAGYYGYTF.

Worth noting for this clone: Other DNA sequences of this sample code for an identical CDR3. The chain is built from TRBV5-1 and TRBJ1-1; D remains ambiguous. V lost 3 bases to trimming and J lost 2 bases, with 8 bases between them. This CDR3 contains 13 residues. The germline gives CDR1 SGHRS, CDR2 YFSETQ. The CDR3 DNA reads as TGCGCCAGCAGCTCGGCAGGTAACACTGAAGCTTTCTTT. This encodes CASSSAGNTEAFF.

In DNA, the CDR3 is TGTGCCAGCAGCTTAAGAGGAGGAGCGGGGGTGAACACCGGGGAGCTGTTTTTT. It codes for CASSLRGGAGVNTGELFF. The rearrangement uses TRBV11-2 and TRBJ2-2, with 8 bases lining up with TRBD2. The CDR3 spans 18 residues. J gave up 1 base and V 2 bases, and 9 bases lay outside the gene matches. Germline V CDR1 and CDR2: SGHAT, FQNNGV.

The chain couples TRBV9 to TRBJ2-7; no reliable D call. Between the trimmed V and J ends, which lost 0 bases and 5 bases, there was a span of 15 bases. Germline CDR1 reads SGDLS; CDR2 reads YYNGEE. This CDR3 comprises 15 residues. As DNA, the CDR3 is TGTGCCAGCAGCGTAGCTGTTGGAGAGTGGGACGAGCAGTACTTC. Its protein product is CASSVAVGEWDEQYF.

For the CDR3, the DNA is TGTGCCAGCTCACCACGGGTTTGGCTAGCGGACACCGGGGAGCTGTTTTTT. Translating gives CASSPRVWLADTGELFF. The rearrangement links TRBV18 to TRBJ2-2, with 7 bases aligning to TRBD2. With 1 base clipped from V and 3 bases from J, the junction kept 8 bases outside the gene matches. The CDR3 totals 17 residues. CDR1 is KGHSH and CDR2 is LQKENI in the germline V gene.

The rearrangement uses TRBV11-2 and TRBJ1-1; TRBD1 is a possible D gene (6 bases). Trimming removed 1 base at V and 10 bases at J, with 16 bases between. The CDR3 extends over 14 amino acids. Germline CDR1 is SGHAT and CDR2 is FQNNGV. DNA for the CDR3: TGTGCCAGCAGCTTAGTAAGCTTCGTAGGGGGAGCTTTCTTT. As protein: CASSLVSFVGGAFF.

V gene TRBV5-1 combines with J gene TRBJ2-3; 11 bases are a match to TRBD2. This CDR3 is 16 amino acids long. Looked up from germline, CDR1 is SGHRS and CDR2 is YFSETQ. V lost 0 bases and J lost 6; bases outside the gene matches: 6. CDR3 nucleotide sequence: TGCGCCAGCAGCTTGGGTCGACTAGCGGGGAGGGATACGCAGTATTTT. It specifies CASSLGRLAGRDTQYF.

The V and J genes are TRBV11-3 and TRBJ2-1; 9 bases are a match to TRBD1. The CDR3 extends over 18 amino acids. Germline lookup yields CDR1 SGHNT and CDR2 YENEEA. The ends lost 5 bases at V and 3 bases at J; junction bases unmatched: 14. The CDR3 protein is CASSPLTGGSGIYNEQFF. The CDR3 DNA reads as TGTGCCAGCAGCCCTCTGACAGGGGGATCGGGTATCTACAATGAGCAGTTCTTC.